These 29 T cell receptor beta chains were all obtained from the same sample, sequenced in a study of T cells after posttransplantation cyclophosphamide. Using immunoSEQ multiplex PCR, the repertoire was profiled, and TCRdb retains in-frame clones only, with some absent. The record shows fewer than 40,000 clones for this sample, with no singletons present. The sample was PBMCs. The source is a woman between 50 and 59 years old in good health and a related stem cell transplant donor.

This clone occurred many times. The V call is TRBV4-1, the J call TRBJ1-4; 7 bases map to TRBD1. With 3 bases clipped from V and 7 bases from J, the junction kept 5 bases outside the gene matches. Germline assignment: CDR1 MGHRA and CDR2 YSYEKL. This CDR3 spans 14 amino acids. The CDR3 coding sequence is TGCGCCAGCAGCCAGACAGGGATGGTTGAAAAACTGTTTTTT. Its translation: CASSQTGMVEKLFF.

This clone was found many times. This chain links TRBV19 with TRBJ1-1; 8 bases are shared with TRBD1. CDR1 and CDR2 (germline): LNHDA, SQIVND (reference sequence). The J segment lost 1 base and the V segment lost 3 bases, leaving 4 bases of the junction unmatched. This CDR3 has 15 amino acids. CDR3 region: CASSIVQGGNTEAFF. The CDR3 coding sequence is TGTGCCAGTAGTATCGTACAGGGGGGGAACACTGAAGCTTTCTTT. Drawing the rest from reference TRBV19 and TRBJ1-1, the complete variable domain is DGGITQSPKYLFRKEGQNVTLSCEQNLNHDAMYWYRQDPGQGLRLIYYSQIVNDFQKGDIAEGYSVSREKKESFPLTVTSAQKNPTAFYLCASSIVQGGNTEAFFGQGTRLTVV.

This clone was observed at least ten times. The V gene is TRBV5-4, the J gene TRBJ2-3, with 9 bases identical to TRBD1. J gave up 3 bases and V 4 bases, and 3 bases lay outside the gene matches. CDR3 length: 14 residues. The germline V gene has CDR1 SGHNT and CDR2 YYREEE (reference sequence). The CDR3 nucleotides read TGTGCCAGCAGCCGCGGGACAGGGACAGATACGCAGTATTTT. This encodes CASSRGTGTDTQYF.

This clone was picked up many times. The J gene is TRBJ1-1, the V gene TRBV20-1; D not certain. V was shortened by 5 bases and J by 3 bases, with 7 bases between the two germline ends. The CDR3 covers 11 residues. Germline V gene sequence: CDR1 DFQATT, CDR2 SNEGSKA (reference sequence). The DNA of the CDR3 is TGCAGTGCTGCGGATTACACTGAAGCTTTCTTT. This translates into CSAADYTEAFF.

This clone was observed many times. The chain employs TRBV28 and TRBJ1-2, with D unclear. The CDR3 is 15 residues long. Trimming cost V 6 bases and J 2 bases, with 16 bases left between them. Germline loops: CDR1 MDHEN, CDR2 SYDVKM. The CDR3 nucleotides are TGTGCCAGCAGCACCGTAGGTGGGGAGAACTATGGCTACACCTTC. The encoded protein is CASSTVGGENYGYTF.

This clone came up a few times. The V call is TRBV2, the J call TRBJ2-5; TRBD2 is a possible D gene (6 bases). The J call could be wrong; TRBJ2-7 is a better fit for the DNA end. The CDR3 is made up of 12 amino acids. Germline loops: CDR1 SNHLY, CDR2 FYNNEI. The CDR3 region is CASRGDAGEQYF. CDR3 sequence (DNA): TGTGCCAGCCGCGGGGACGCAGGCGAGCAGTACTTC.

This clone was observed at least ten times. This chain joins TRBV5-6 and TRBJ1-1, with 11 bases fitting TRBD1. The junction had 9 bases not matched to a gene; V was cut back by 5 bases and J by 9 bases. This CDR3 spans 14 amino acids. Germline V CDR1 and CDR2: SGHDT, YYEEEE. The CDR3 protein is CASRRGTGGFQAFF. The DNA of the CDR3 is TGTGCCAGCAGACGTGGGACAGGGGGATTTCAAGCTTTCTTT.

In its sample, this clone was seen a few times. This sequence joins TRBV28 and TRBJ1-5; D is undetermined. The V gene lost 6 bases and the J gene lost 6 bases, with 12 bases spanning the gap. Per the germline V gene, CDR1 is MDHEN and CDR2 is SYDVKM. CDR3 size: 13 residues. CDR3 in DNA: TGTGCCAGCAGCCCCCGTACCAGTCAGCCCCAGCATTTT. Translation gives CASSPRTSQPQHF.

J is TRBJ2-1 and V is TRBV9, with 12 bases lining up with TRBD2. Germline CDR1 and CDR2: SGDLS and YYNGEE. The CDR3 spans 16 residues. V lost 0 bases, J lost 9 bases, and 7 bases stayed unmatched. This CDR3 reads CASSVGLAGVSGEQFF. The CDR3 DNA follows: TGTGCCAGCAGCGTAGGACTAGCGGGGGTGTCGGGTGAGCAGTTCTTC.

This clone was observed at least ten times. This chain links TRBV7-3 with TRBJ2-5; maybe TRBD2 (7 bases). The V end lost 5 bases, the J end lost 3 bases, and 19 bases lay between the germline ends. This CDR3 is built from 16 residues. Germline assignment: CDR1 SGHTA and CDR2 FQGTGA. The DNA for the CDR3 is TGTGCCAGCAGCCCAATCGGGGGGCGGGGAAAAGAGACCCAGTACTTC. Translation gives CASSPIGGRGKETQYF.

The chain recombines TRBV5-1 with TRBJ2-5, with a weak D call TRBD2 (6 bases). The DNA matches TRBJ2-7 better at its end, which makes the J call doubtful. The germline gives CDR1 SGHRS, CDR2 YFSETQ. This CDR3 region has 17 residues. CDR3 sequence reads: CASSWTTGGAVSYEQYF. CDR3 in DNA: TGCGCCAGCAGCTGGACGACCGGAGGGGCGGTTAGCTACGAGCAGTACTTC.

At least ten counts were recorded for this clone. The J gene is TRBJ1-6, the V gene TRBV19; D call uncertain. This CDR3 contains 12 residues. Germline values: CDR1 LNHDA, CDR2 SQIVND (reference sequence). Trimming took off 3 bases at V and 6 bases at J, with 3 bases between the two ends. The CDR3 DNA sequence: TGTGCCAGTAGTATTATTAATTCACCCCTCCACTTT. Translating gives CASSIINSPLHF.

This clone was recorded at least ten times. The genes are TRBV25-1 and TRBJ1-1; D may be TRBD1 (6 bases). Per germline, CDR1 MGHDK and CDR2 SYGVNS. V was pared by 4 bases and J by 4 bases, with 10 bases between. The CDR3 totals 13 residues. The CDR3 nucleotides read TGTGCCAGCAGTGGAAGGGGGGGCACTGAAGCTTTCTTT. Its protein is CASSGRGGTEAFF.

The chain has TRBV9 and TRBJ2-2, with TRBD2 matching 7 bases. In germline, CDR1 is SGDLS, CDR2 YYNGEE. V dropped 0 bases and J dropped 4; count of bases not matched to a gene: 9. This CDR3 contains 17 residues. The CDR3 loop reads CASSVAPSGAVTGELFF. For the CDR3, the DNA is TGTGCCAGCAGCGTAGCCCCCAGCGGGGCGGTCACCGGGGAGCTGTTTTTT. Drawing the rest from reference TRBV9 and TRBJ2-2, the complete variable domain is DSGVTQTPKHLITATGQRVTLRCSPRSGDLSVYWYQQSLDQGLQFLIQYYNGEERAKGNILERFSAQQFPDLHSELNLSSLELGDSALYFCASSVAPSGAVTGELFFGEGSRLTVL.

This clone was seen ten or more times. The chain recombines TRBV2 with TRBJ2-1, with 8 nucleotides matching TRBD2. The germline gives CDR1 SNHLY, CDR2 FYNNEI. This CDR3 region has 14 residues. The V gene end was trimmed by 4 bases and the J gene end by 9 bases; junction bases not matched to a gene: 8. Here the CDR3 reads CASSVRRGDAEQFF. The DNA for the CDR3 is TGTGCCAGCAGTGTACGGCGGGGGGACGCTGAGCAGTTCTTC. Combining the CDR3 with reference TRBV2 and TRBJ2-1 gives the whole variable domain EPEVTQTPSHQVTQMGQEVILRCVPISNHLYFYWYRQILGQKVEFLVSFYNNEISEKSEIFDDQFSVERPDGSNFTLKIRSTKLEDSAMYFCASSVRRGDAEQFFGPGTRLTVL.

This clone came up many times. V and J are TRBV29-1 and TRBJ2-1, with TRBD1 identical over 11 bases. Trimming cost V 7 bases and J 5 bases; bases outside gene matches: 4. CDR1 and CDR2 (germline): SQVTM, ANQGSEA. CDR3 length: 13 amino acids. The CDR3 DNA sequence: TGCAGCGGTCGGACAGGGGGCAACAATGAGCAGTTCTTC. Encoded protein: CSGRTGGNNEQFF.

This clone came up many times. The chain recombines TRBV29-1 with TRBJ1-1; no clear D. Trimming left V 4 bases short and J 0 bases short, with 9 bases between. The CDR3 sequence is 13 residues long. Germline CDR1 is SQVTM and CDR2 is ANQGSEA. Here the CDR3 reads CSVVPRMNTEAFF. For the CDR3, the DNA is TGCAGCGTTGTCCCGCGGATGAACACTGAAGCTTTCTTT.

This clone appeared many times. The CDR3 DNA reads as TGTGCCAGCACCATAACAGGGATGAGGAACACTGAAGCTTTCTTT. It codes for CASTITGMRNTEAFF. The chain combines TRBV7-8 with TRBJ1-1, with D maybe TRBD1 (6 bases). Germline loops: CDR1 SGHVS, CDR2 FQNEAQ. V dropped 7 bases and J dropped 1 base, with 16 bases sitting between them. This CDR3 spans 15 amino acids.

This clone was recorded many times. The V and J genes are TRBV28 and TRBJ1-1; the D gene is possibly TRBD1 (5 bases). The CDR3 totals 12 residues. The V end was cut by 6 bases, the J end by 11 bases, with 16 bases between. Germline CDR1 reads MDHEN; CDR2 reads SYDVKM. The CDR3 sequence is CASSRTFKGAFF. In DNA form, the CDR3 reads TGTGCCAGCAGCCGGACATTTAAAGGGGCTTTCTTT. Full variable domain (outside the CDR3, taken from reference TRBV28 and TRBJ1-1): DVKVTQSSRYLVKRTGEKVFLECVQDMDHENMFWYRQDPGLGLRLIYFSYDVKMKEKGDIPEGYSVSREKKERFSLILESASTNQTSMYLCASSRTFKGAFFGQGTRLTVV.

This clone was counted at least ten times. V is TRBV6-5 and J is TRBJ1-2, with a tentative D call TRBD1 (6 bases). V was trimmed by 6 bases and J by 2 bases, leaving 16 bases between them. The CDR3 runs to 15 residues. Looked up from germline, CDR1 is MNHEY and CDR2 is SVGAGI. Here the CDR3 reads CASSRHSGQNYGYTF. The CDR3 DNA reads as TGTGCCAGCAGCCGTCACTCCGGACAGAACTATGGCTACACCTTC.

This clone was seen many times. The chain uses TRBV2 and TRBJ1-2, with D maybe TRBD1 (6 bases). Germline CDR1 SNHLY, CDR2 FYNNEI. This CDR3 comprises 12 residues. Trimming took 6 bases from V and 5 from J, leaving 10 bases between them. The CDR3: CASSSGTYGYTF. The CDR3 DNA reads as TGTGCCAGCAGCTCCGGGACATATGGCTACACCTTC.

The J gene is TRBJ2-4, the V gene TRBV30; D is perhaps TRBD2 (7 bases). V was pared by 0 bases and J by 1 base, with 13 bases between. The CDR3 has 16 amino acids. Looked up from germline, CDR1 is GTSNPN and CDR2 is SVGIG (reference sequence). The CDR3, as DNA: TGTGCCTGGAGTGTAGAGGGGGGGGCCGCCAAAAACATTCAGTACTTC. This translates into CAWSVEGGAAKNIQYF.

This clone has at least ten counts. This chain connects TRBV6-5 to TRBJ1-1; TRBD1 might be the D (5 bases). V was shortened by 5 bases and J by 6 bases, with 7 bases between the two germline ends. The CDR3 loop spans 11 amino acids. Per germline, CDR1 MNHEY and CDR2 SVGAGI. The CDR3 loop is CASSAGPEAFF. The CDR3 DNA reads TGTGCCAGCAGTGCGGGACCTGAAGCTTTCTTT.

This clone was seen many times. A junction boundary mismatches the germline segment, possibly from a read error. The chain is built from TRBV7-7 and TRBJ2-7; 12 bases align to TRBD1. This CDR3 is built from 16 residues. The germline gives CDR1 SSHAT, CDR2 FNYEAQ (reference sequence). In nucleotides, the CDR3 is TGTGCTAGCAGCTTATCGTCGGGACAGGGGGCCAACGAGCAGTACTTC. Protein sequence: CASSLSSGQGANEQYF.

This clone was recorded many times. The CDR3 sequence: CASSLNGDSLGGNTIYF. The DNA of the CDR3 is TGTGCCAGCAGCTTAAACGGGGACAGCCTGGGAGGAAACACCATATATTTT. The chain uses TRBV11-1 and TRBJ1-3; 7 nucleotides align to TRBD1. Germline V gene lookup returns CDR1 SGHAT and CDR2 FQDESV (reference sequence). The CDR3 is 17 amino acids. The V gene end was trimmed by 2 bases and the J gene end by 4 bases; junction bases not matched to a gene: 11.

The table lists this clone with many counts. The V call is TRBV7-2, the J call TRBJ2-5; 11 positions match TRBD2. Germline loops: CDR1 SGHTA, CDR2 FQGNSA. Trimming took 2 bases from V and 7 from J; bases not matched to a gene: 15. The CDR3 covers 18 residues. The CDR3 region is CASSLQERLAGGLGTQYF. In DNA form, the CDR3 reads TGTGCCAGCAGCTTACAGGAGCGCCTAGCGGGGGGCCTGGGGACCCAGTACTTC.

This clone has ten or more counts. The CDR3 sequence: CASSITSGGGEQFF. DNA for the CDR3: TGTGCCAGTAGTATCACTAGCGGGGGCGGGGAGCAGTTCTTC. This rearrangement joins TRBV19 to TRBJ2-1; 11 nucleotides line up with TRBD2. The ends lost 3 bases at V and 10 bases at J; junction bases unmatched: 5. The CDR3 totals 14 residues. Germline V gene data show CDR1 as LNHDA and CDR2 as SQIVND (reference sequence).

This clone showed up many times. The chain recombines TRBV7-6 with TRBJ1-2; 7 positions agree with TRBD1. Trimming at V came to 4 bases and at J to 5 bases, leaving 10 bases not matched to a gene. Per germline, CDR1 SGHVS and CDR2 FNYEAQ. The CDR3 covers 15 residues. CDR3 amino acids: CASSSAPTGRYGYTF. In DNA form, the CDR3 reads TGTGCCAGCAGCTCGGCCCCGACAGGGAGGTATGGCTACACCTTC.

In its sample, this clone was seen many times. The chain recombines TRBV6-5 with TRBJ1-6; 11 nucleotides agree with TRBD1. Per germline, CDR1 MNHEY and CDR2 SVGAGI. With 2 bases clipped from V and 10 bases from J, the junction kept 4 bases outside the gene matches. CDR3 size: 15 residues. CDR3 coding DNA: TGTGCCAGCAGTTACGGGACAGGGGGACGATCACCCCTCCACTTT. It codes for CASSYGTGGRSPLHF.